This T cell receptor (beta chain) was found in a study of blood T cell repertoires in COVID-19. TCRdb's copy holds only in-frame clones and misses some; the assay was immunoSEQ multiplex PCR. The table has approximately 210,000 clones, around four fifths seen once. This clone has only one observation. Trimming took 2 bases from V and 6 from J, leaving 8 bases between them. This CDR3 is 14 amino acids long. The V gene's germline CDR1 is MNHEY and CDR2 SVGAGI. The clonotype originates from a man aged 35 to 55 who had recovered from COVID-19. The chain joins TRBV6-5 to TRBJ1-6, with a weak D call TRBD1 (5 bases). Sequenced input: PBMCs or T cells enriched from blood (not recorded which). For the CDR3, the DNA is TGTGCCAGCAGTTACGCAGGGTTTAATTCACCCCTCCACTTT. Translation: CASSYAGFNSPLHF.